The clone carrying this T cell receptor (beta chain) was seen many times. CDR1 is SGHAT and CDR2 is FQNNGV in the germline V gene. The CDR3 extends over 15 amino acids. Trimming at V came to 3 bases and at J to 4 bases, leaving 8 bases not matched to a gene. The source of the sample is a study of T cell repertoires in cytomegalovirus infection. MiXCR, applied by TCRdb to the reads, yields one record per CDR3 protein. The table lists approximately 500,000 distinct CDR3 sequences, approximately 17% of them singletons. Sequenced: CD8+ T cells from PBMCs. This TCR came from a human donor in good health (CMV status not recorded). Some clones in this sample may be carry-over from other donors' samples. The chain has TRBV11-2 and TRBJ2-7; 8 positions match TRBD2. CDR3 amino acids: CASSLAGGLFYEQYF. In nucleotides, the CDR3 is TGTGCCAGCAGCTTGGCGGGGGGATTATTTTACGAGCAGTACTTC.